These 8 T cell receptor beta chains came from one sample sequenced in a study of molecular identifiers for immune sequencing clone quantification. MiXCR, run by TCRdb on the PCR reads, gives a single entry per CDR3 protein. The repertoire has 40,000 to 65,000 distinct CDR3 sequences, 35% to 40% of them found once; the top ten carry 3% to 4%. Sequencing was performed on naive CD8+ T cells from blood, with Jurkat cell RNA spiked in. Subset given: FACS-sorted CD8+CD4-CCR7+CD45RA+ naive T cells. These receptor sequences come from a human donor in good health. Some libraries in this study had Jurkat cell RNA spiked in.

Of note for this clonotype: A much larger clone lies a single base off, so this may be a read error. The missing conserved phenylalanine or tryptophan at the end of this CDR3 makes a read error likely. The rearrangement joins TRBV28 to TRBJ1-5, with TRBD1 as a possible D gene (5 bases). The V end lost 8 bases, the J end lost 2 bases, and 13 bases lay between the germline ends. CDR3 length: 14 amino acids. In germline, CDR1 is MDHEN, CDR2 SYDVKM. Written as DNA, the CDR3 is TGTGCCAGCCTCCGGGGGGTACGCAATCAGCCCCAGCATATT. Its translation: CASLRGVRNQPQHI.

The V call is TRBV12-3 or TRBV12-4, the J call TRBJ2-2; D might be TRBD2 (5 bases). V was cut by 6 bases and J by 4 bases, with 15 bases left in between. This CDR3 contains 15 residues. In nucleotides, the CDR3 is TGTGCCAGCAGCTCCACAGCGGAATTCACCGGGGAGCTGTTTTTT. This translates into CASSSTAEFTGELFF.

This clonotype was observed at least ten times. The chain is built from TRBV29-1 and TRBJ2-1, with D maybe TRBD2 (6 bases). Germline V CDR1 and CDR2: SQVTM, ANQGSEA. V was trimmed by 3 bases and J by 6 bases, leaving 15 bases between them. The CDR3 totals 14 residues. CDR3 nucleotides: TGCAGCGTTGATACCCCCGGAGGGCTCAATGAGCAGTTCTTC. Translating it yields CSVDTPGGLNEQFF.

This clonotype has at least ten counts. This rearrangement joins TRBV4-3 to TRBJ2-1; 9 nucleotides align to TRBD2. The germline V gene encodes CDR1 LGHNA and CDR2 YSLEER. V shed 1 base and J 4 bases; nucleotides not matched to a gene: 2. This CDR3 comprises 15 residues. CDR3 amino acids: CASSQGLAGYNEQFF. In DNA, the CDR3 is TGCGCCAGCAGCCAAGGGCTAGCGGGATACAATGAGCAGTTCTTC.

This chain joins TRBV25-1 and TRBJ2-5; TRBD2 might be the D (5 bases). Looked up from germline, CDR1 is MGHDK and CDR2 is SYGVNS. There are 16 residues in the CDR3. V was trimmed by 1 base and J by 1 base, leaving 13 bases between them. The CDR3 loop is CASSELRVSGQETQYF. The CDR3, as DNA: TGTGCCAGCAGTGAATTGCGGGTCAGCGGCCAAGAGACCCAGTACTTC.

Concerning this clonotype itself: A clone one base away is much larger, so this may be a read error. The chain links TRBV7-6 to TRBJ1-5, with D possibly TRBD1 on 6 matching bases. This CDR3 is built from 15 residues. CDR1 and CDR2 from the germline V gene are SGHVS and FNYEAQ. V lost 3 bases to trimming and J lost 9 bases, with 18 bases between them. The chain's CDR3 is CASSFTTDSRGPQHF. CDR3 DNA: TGTGCCAGCAGCTTTACTACGGACAGCCGGGGGCCCCAGCATTTT.

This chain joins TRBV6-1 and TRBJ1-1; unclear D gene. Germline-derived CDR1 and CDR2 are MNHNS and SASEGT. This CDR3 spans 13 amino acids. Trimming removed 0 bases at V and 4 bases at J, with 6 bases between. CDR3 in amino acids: CASSEAQTTEAFF. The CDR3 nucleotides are TGTGCCAGCAGTGAAGCACAGACCACTGAAGCTTTCTTT.

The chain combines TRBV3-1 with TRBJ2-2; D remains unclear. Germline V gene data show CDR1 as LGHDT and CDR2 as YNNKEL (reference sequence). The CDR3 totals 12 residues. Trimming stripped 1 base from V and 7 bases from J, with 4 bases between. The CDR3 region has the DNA TGTGCCAGCAGCCAAGGACTCGGGGAGCTGTTTTTT. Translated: CASSQGLGELFF.